Presented here are 6 T cell receptor beta chains from one specimen sequenced in a study of T cells in Graves' hyperthyroidism and ophthalmopathy. The TCR beta CDR3 regions underwent amplification using RNA transcripts as the source. During a first-round RT-PCR of the TCR CDR3, the HTBI primer set was used. TCRdb recomputed calls from the multiplex PCR reads with MiXCR, one row per CDR3 protein. Altogether about 840,000 distinct CDR3 sequences are present, around 39% being singletons, with the ten largest covering 8% to 9%. The specimen was blood. The origin of the receptors is a man younger than 30 with Graves' hyperthyroidism.

The rearrangement uses TRBV6-5 and TRBJ2-3; 9 nucleotides agree with TRBD2. Germline trimming cut 5 bases from V and 4 bases from J; bases unmatched to any gene: 7. Germline V gene data show CDR1 as MNHEY and CDR2 as SVGAGI. CDR3 length: 15 amino acids. The CDR3, as DNA: TGTGCCAGCAGTGCTATAGCGGGAGATGCAGATACGCAGTATTTT. This sequence encodes CASSAIAGDADTQYF.

This clonotype was detected many times. The genes are TRBV29-1 and TRBJ2-2; D remains unclear. The V end lost 6 bases, the J end lost 3 bases, and 2 bases lay between the germline ends. Germline CDR1 and CDR2: SQVTM and ANQGSEA. CDR3 length: 10 amino acids. This CDR3 is CSVYTGELFF. The CDR3, as DNA: TGCAGCGTGTACACCGGGGAGCTGTTTTTT.

This clonotype was recorded at least ten times. This chain joins TRBV10-3 and TRBJ2-7; 12 positions match TRBD2. Looked up from germline, CDR1 is ENHRY and CDR2 is SYGVKD. The V and J ends lost 5 bases and 1 base, in that order; junction bases with no gene match: 9. CDR3 length equals 17 residues. CDR3 protein: CAISSSWTSGTSYEQYF. The DNA for the CDR3 is TGTGCCATCAGTTCGAGCTGGACTAGCGGGACATCCTACGAGCAGTACTTC.

As for this clonotype: A much bigger clone sits one base away, suggesting this may be a read error. As the CDR3 is not closed by the conserved phenylalanine or tryptophan, this likely results from a read error. This chain joins TRBV7-2 and TRBJ2-7, with D tentatively TRBD1 (7 bases). V was shortened by 6 bases and J by 5 bases, with 20 bases between the two germline ends. The V gene's germline CDR1 is SGHTA and CDR2 FQGNSA. CDR3 length: 15 residues. CDR3 DNA: TGTGCCAGCAGATCGACTGGCAGGGGGGTGGACGAGCAGTACCTC. As protein: CASRSTGRGVDEQYL.

This clonotype has just one count. J is TRBJ1-3 and V is TRBV5-1, with 7 bases matching TRBD1. The CDR3 spans 14 residues. Germline CDR1 reads SGHRS; CDR2 reads YFSETQ. With 6 bases clipped from V and 0 bases from J, the junction kept 3 bases outside the gene matches. The CDR3 protein is CASKGTASGNTIYF. The CDR3 coding sequence is TGCGCCAGCAAAGGGACAGCCTCTGGAAACACCATATATTTT. The whole variable domain, filled in from reference TRBV5-1 and TRBJ1-3, reads KAGVTQTPRYLIKTRGQQVTLSCSPISGHRSVSWYQQTPGQGLQFLFEYFSETQRNKGNFPGRFSGRQFSNSRSEMNVSTLELGDSALYLCASKGTASGNTIYFGEGSWLTVV.

The chain links TRBV3-1 to TRBJ2-7; perhaps TRBD1 as D (5 bases). The CDR3 consists of 12 residues. Germline-derived CDR1 and CDR2 are LGHDT and YNNKEL (reference sequence). V lost 1 base and J 5 bases, leaving 6 bases between the germline ends. CDR3 DNA sequence: TGTGCCAGCAGCCAAGTGGACAACGAGCAGTACTTC. Its translation: CASSQVDNEQYF.